The entry below describes one TCR beta chain. Germline V gene sequence: CDR1 MGHRA, CDR2 YSYEKL. Trimming stripped 0 bases from V and 4 bases from J, with 9 bases between. CDR3 size: 14 residues. The data belong to a study of T cell changes during pregnancy in multiple sclerosis. Repertoires were generated with immunoSEQ multiplex PCR, while TCRdb's copy carries only in-frame clones and drops some. The sample lists about 80,000 clones; approximately 90% were seen once. The sequencing used peripheral blood, collected before pregnancy. The chain couples TRBV4-1 to TRBJ1-1; D perhaps matches TRBD1 (6 bases). This TCR was sampled from a female donor with multiple sclerosis, enrolled in a pregnancy study. CDR3 sequence: CASSQDVTGTEAFF. The CDR3 DNA sequence: TGCGCCAGCAGCCAAGACGTGACAGGCACTGAAGCTTTCTTT.